This TCR beta chain emerged from a study of identical twins. TCRdb redid the calling of the 5' RACE reads with MiXCR, one entry per CDR3 protein. The data hold 1.5 million to 2 million distinct CDR3 sequences, with under 35% observed a single time. Germline CDR1 reads LGHDT; CDR2 reads YNNKEL (reference sequence). V was trimmed by 0 bases and J by 1 base, leaving 10 bases between them. This CDR3 has 16 residues. In this sample, this clonotype turned up a few times. The sequence came from a newborn girl in good health. Material for sequencing was cord blood. The rearrangement links TRBV3-1 to TRBJ2-1, with D possibly TRBD2 on 6 matching bases. The CDR3 region is CASSQDRLGSYNEQFF. The CDR3 DNA reads as TGTGCCAGCAGCCAAGATAGACTAGGGTCCTACAATGAGCAGTTCTTC.